This T cell receptor beta chain was recovered during a study of cytomegalovirus exposure and HLA in healthy donors. Study-wide results and caveats: A later analysis, which compared TCR beta chains of equal frequency, found the HLA-associated ones more clonally expanded. In a later analysis, TCR association rates varied by HLA locus: DRB1 most, HLA-C fewest. Accurate prediction of HLA-A and HLA-B alleles (for most subjects) was reportedly achieved from TCR beta sequences. Donors were assumed by presence/absence analyses to have roughly uniform sequencing depth.

This CDR3 contains 15 residues. The V segment lost 0 bases and the J segment 6 bases; nucleotides outside the gene matches: 4. Germline loops: CDR1 MNHEY, CDR2 SVGAGI. In the case of this clone: Its target is unknown.

Vbeta (60) and Jbeta (13) primers were used in the PCR. Assay: immunoSEQ multiplex PCR; the TCRdb copy retains only in-frame clones and omits some. The table has around 300,000 clones, about 87% seen once. The chain employs TRBV6-5 and TRBJ1-5; 8 nucleotides line up with TRBD1. The sequencing input was PBMCs. This receptor was taken from a young woman in good health and CMV-seronegative. CDR3 residues: CASSYSRQGTQPQHF. DNA for the CDR3: TGTGCCAGCAGTTACTCAAGACAGGGGACTCAGCCCCAGCATTTT.